What follows describes a single T cell receptor (beta chain). What it binds is not known. The data stem from a study of T cell responses to AZD1222 COVID-19 vaccine. The germline V gene has CDR1 SGHTS and CDR2 YDEGEE. The CDR3 extends over 15 amino acids. V lost 3 bases, J lost 3 bases, and 13 bases lay in between. General study results and limits: Repertoires in all cases were sampled only once the peak T cell response had passed.

Assay used: immunoSEQ multiplex PCR; TCRdb lists only in-frame clones, some missing. The sample has about 94,000 clones; 90% are singletons. V usage is TRBV5-8 and J usage is TRBJ1-5, with D perhaps TRBD1 (6 bases). The sequences come from peripheral blood, collected on day 0 of AZD1222 vaccination. The TCR was taken from an adult in good health. This CDR3 is CASSSGQKINQPQHF. CDR3 coding DNA: TGTGCCAGCAGCTCCGGACAGAAAATCAATCAGCCCCAGCATTTT.